The present T cell receptor beta chain was sequenced within a study of blood T cells in healthy people across ages. General study results and limits: Per million T cells, the diversity of TCR beta decreased roughly linearly as age advanced.

A second PCR, run for about 6 to 11 cycles, used a sample-barcoded 5' primer plus a J-beta primer mix. Each CDR3 protein gets one entry after TCRdb re-called the 5' RACE reads with MiXCR. This table has over 500,000 distinct CDR3 sequences, over 40% appearing once. Losses at the gene ends were 11 bases for V and 5 bases for J; bases not matched to a gene: 12. The CDR3 consists of 16 residues. Germline CDR1 is ENHRY and CDR2 is SYGVKD. This clonotype has a count of ten or more. Its matching antigen is unknown. The sample consisted of blood. This clonotype originated in a woman at least 80 years old in good health. The chain uses TRBV10-3 and TRBJ2-3; 14 bases match TRBD2. CDR3 region: CASRRPGLAGGDTQYF. The CDR3 DNA reads as TGTGCCTCCAGGCGCCCCGGACTAGCGGGAGGAGATACGCAGTATTTT.